This T cell receptor beta chain was captured in a study of blood T cell repertoires in COVID-19. Study details: Acute-phase and convalescent COVID-19 samples originated in the United States, Italy and Spain. T cells, B-cell-depleted T cells, or PBMCs supplied cDNA or gDNA.

This clone was recorded a few times. The data were produced by immunoSEQ multiplex PCR, yet TCRdb's version contains in-frame clones alone and is incomplete. The sample carries 150,000 to 200,000 clones, roughly nine tenths recorded once. This CDR3 has 15 amino acids. The germline V gene encodes CDR1 ENHRY and CDR2 SYGVKD. The ends lost 6 bases at V and 5 bases at J; junction bases unmatched: 7. The TCR was taken from a woman between 55 and 75 years old with COVID-19, enrolled during active disease. The sequencing input was peripheral blood. The chain is built from TRBV10-3 and TRBJ1-2, with 12 nucleotides matching TRBD1. The CDR3: CAIRPGTGGEYGYTF. Written as DNA, the CDR3 is TGTGCCATCAGGCCCGGGACAGGGGGCGAGTATGGCTACACCTTC.